A selection of T cell receptor beta chains follows, all from one sample in a study of post-analysis software for immune sequencing data. TCRdb re-called the PCR reads through MiXCR, storing one row per CDR3 protein. The table lists 350,000 to 450,000 distinct CDR3 sequences, less than 40% of them singletons. Sequencing used blood. The receptors originated from a girl aged 5-17 years with multiple sclerosis. CDR3s include the opening cysteine and the closing phenylalanine or tryptophan. The D gene is left open where the match is weak. Not all rows give a size; the values are once, few, many and, for expanded clones, a class.

>TRBD2|TRBJ2-4|few|TRBV7-2
CASSVYPSGGSGNIQYF
TGTGCCAGCAGCGTTTACCCCTCGGGGGGGAGCGGGAACATTCAGTACTTC
>TRBD2|TRBJ2-1|.|TRBV20-1
CSASRLAGGNEQFF
TGCAGTGCTAGTAGGCTAGCGGGGGGGAATGAGCAGTTCTTC
>.|TRBJ2-7|.|TRBV28
CASSPIRVKDYEQYF
TGTGCCAGCAGTCCAATCCGGGTCAAAGACTACGAGCAGTACTTC
>TRBD1|TRBJ2-7|.|TRBV7-3
CASSPGGAPYEQYF
TGTGCCAGCAGCCCAGGGGGCGCCCCCTACGAGCAGTACTTC
>TRBD1|TRBJ1-1|.|TRBV9
CASSPGTGTTEAFF
TGTGCCAGCAGCCCCGGGACAGGGACCACTGAAGCTTTCTTT
>TRBD2|TRBJ2-1|.|TRBV7-6
CASSSPLGGDYNEQFF
TGTGCCAGCAGCTCACCCTTGGGGGGGGATTACAATGAGCAGTTCTTC
>TRBD1|TRBJ1-5|.|TRBV27
CASSPLPTGVSLYQPQHF
TGTGCCAGCAGTCCCCTACCTACAGGGGTCAGCCTTTATCAGCCCCAGCATTTT
>.|TRBJ2-7|.|TRBV3-1
CASSHGTVTYEQYF
TGTGCCAGCAGCCATGGGACGGTAACGTACGAGCAGTACTTC
>TRBD1|TRBJ2-1|.|TRBV30
CAWSVGRGPYNEQFF
TGTGCCTGGAGTGTCGGCAGGGGGCCCTACAATGAGCAGTTCTTC
>.|TRBJ1-5|.|TRBV21-1
CASRYTGDREDSNQPQHF
TGTGCCAGCAGGTACACCGGGGACAGGGAAGATAGCAATCAGCCCCAGCATTTT
>.|TRBJ2-7|.|TRBV11-1
CASSSFSSYEQYF
TGTGCCAGCAGCTCATTCAGCTCCTACGAGCAGTACTTC
>.|TRBJ2-7|.|TRBV28
CASSFGEVSYEQYF
TGTGCCAGCAGTTTTGGTGAAGTTTCCTACGAGCAGTACTTC
>.|TRBJ2-1|many|TRBV7-8
CASVRRVDTVIHNEQFF
TGTGCCAGCGTTCGTAGGGTGGATACCGTTATCCACAATGAGCAGTTCTTC
>TRBD1|TRBJ2-5|few|TRBV5-1
CTSSARTGGETQYF
TGCACCAGCAGCGCCCGGACAGGGGGAGAGACCCAGTACTTC
>.|TRBJ1-2|.|TRBV9
CASSAQGDYGYTF
TGTGCCAGCAGCGCACAGGGTGACTATGGCTACACCTTC
>TRBD2|TRBJ2-5|many|TRBV5-5
CASSVLAGGETQYF
TGTGCCAGCAGCGTCCTAGCGGGGGGGGAGACCCAGTACTTC
>TRBD1|TRBJ2-7|few|TRBV10-3
CATGTADSYEQYF
TGTGCCACCGGGACAGCCGACTCCTACGAGCAGTACTTC
>.|TRBJ1-5|.|TRBV20-1
CSTRDQGSNQPQHF
TGCAGTACTAGAGACCAGGGGTCGAATCAGCCCCAGCATTTT
>.|TRBJ2-5|.|TRBV7-9
CATRPPAQETQYF
TGTGCCACCCGTCCACCTGCCCAAGAGACCCAGTACTTC
>TRBD1|TRBJ1-5|once|TRBV20-1
CSTRAGGSINQPQHF
TGCAGTACTAGAGCAGGGGGCTCCATAAATCAGCCCCAGCATTTT
>TRBD2|TRBJ2-2|.|TRBV14
CASSPPRGAGELFF
TGTGCCAGCAGCCCCCCTCGGGGGGCCGGGGAGCTGTTTTTT
>TRBD2|TRBJ2-4|few|TRBV6-5
CASSSRYLGLAGGLAKNIQYF
TGTGCCAGCAGTTCCCGTTACCTGGGACTAGCGGGGGGGCTAGCCAAAAACATTCAGTACTTC
>.|TRBJ2-7|few|TRBV7-6
CASRPSLGRNYEQYF
TGTGCCAGCAGACCCAGCCTAGGACGGAACTACGAGCAGTACTTC
>.|TRBJ2-1|.|TRBV20-1
CSASAGGVYNEQFF
TGCAGTGCTAGCGCTGGAGGGGTTTACAATGAGCAGTTCTTC
>TRBD2|TRBJ2-1|.|TRBV7-9
CASSLFLAGNEQFF
TGTGCCAGCAGCTTATTCCTAGCGGGAAATGAGCAGTTCTTC
>TRBD1|TRBJ2-5|.|TRBV5-1
CASSFGQGRVKETQYF
TGCGCCAGCAGCTTCGGACAGGGGAGGGTTAAAGAGACCCAGTACTTC
>TRBD1|TRBJ2-7|few|TRBV7-2
CASEGQSNEQYF
TGTGCCAGCGAGGGACAGAGCAACGAGCAGTACTTC
>TRBD1|TRBJ2-5|.|TRBV4-1
CASSQGWTGIKETQYF
TGCGCCAGCAGCCAAGGCTGGACAGGGATCAAAGAGACCCAGTACTTC
>TRBD1|TRBJ1-2|few|TRBV6-1
CASRRQGDYGYTF
TGTGCCAGCAGGCGACAGGGCGACTATGGCTACACCTTC
>.|TRBJ2-2|few|TRBV7-8
CASSLTIPDGELFF
TGTGCCAGCAGCTTAACGATTCCCGACGGGGAGCTGTTTTTT
>TRBD1|TRBJ1-4|few|TRBV10-3
CAISPGQGSEKLFF
TGTGCCATCAGCCCGGGACAGGGTTCTGAAAAACTGTTTTTT
>TRBD2|TRBJ2-5|.|TRBV3-1
CASSQDKGLHPQYF
TGTGCCAGCAGCCAAGATAAGGGACTACATCCCCAGTACTTC
>.|TRBJ2-1|few|TRBV6-6
CASSDGNNEQFF
TGTGCCAGCAGTGACGGAAACAATGAGCAGTTCTTC